This passage covers 22 T cell receptor beta chains from one sample sequenced in a study of immune characterization of retroperitoneal liposarcoma. TCRdb reprocessed the PCR reads with MiXCR, giving one entry per CDR3 protein. The sample lists about 10,000 distinct CDR3 sequences; less than 30% were seen once. Source material: blood. These receptors came from a male donor with retroperitoneal liposarcoma.

This clonotype showed up many times. The chain links TRBV4-1 to TRBJ2-5, with unresolved D. The CDR3 has 13 residues. The germline V and J ends were trimmed by 1 base and 5 bases, with 8 bases remaining between them. Germline-derived CDR1 and CDR2 are MGHRA and YSYEKL. CDR3 protein: CASSQARYETQYF. CDR3 sequence (DNA): TGCGCCAGCAGCCAAGCCAGGTACGAGACCCAGTACTTC.

This clonotype was found a few times. This CDR3 is CASSTQRAKLFF. The CDR3 nucleotides read TGTGCCAGCAGTACCCAGAGGGCCAAACTGTTTTTT. The rearrangement uses TRBV12-3 or TRBV12-4 and TRBJ1-4, with D unresolved. This CDR3 has 12 amino acids. Trimming cost V 5 bases and J 11 bases, with 12 bases left between them.

This clonotype was observed many times. V is TRBV6-6 and J is TRBJ1-3; 7 nucleotides line up with TRBD1. The V segment lost 0 bases and the J segment 2 bases; nucleotides outside the gene matches: 1. The CDR3 runs to 15 residues. Per the germline V gene, CDR1 is MNHNY and CDR2 is SVGAGI (reference sequence). The CDR3 region is CASSYSGGAGNTIYF. CDR3 DNA: TGTGCCAGCAGTTACTCAGGGGGCGCTGGAAACACCATATATTTT.

This clonotype came up many times. The rearrangement uses TRBV6-6 and TRBJ1-2; possible D gene TRBD1, 6 bases. V lost 2 bases and J lost 5, with 15 bases in between. Germline CDR1 is MNHNY and CDR2 is SVGAGI (reference sequence). The CDR3 runs to 15 residues. In DNA, the CDR3 is TGTGCCAGCAGTTACGGGTGGGGGCGCGAATATGGCTACACCTTC. Encoded protein: CASSYGWGREYGYTF.

This clonotype turned up a few times. The CDR3 spells CAIMSLIGQPQHF. CDR3 bases: TGTGCCATCATGTCTCTAATAGGGCAGCCCCAGCATTTT. The chain combines TRBV10-3 with TRBJ1-5; D not certain. Germline V gene sequence: CDR1 ENHRY, CDR2 SYGVKD. V dropped 7 bases and J dropped 7 bases, with 14 bases sitting between them. The CDR3 is 13 amino acids.

This clonotype has ten or more counts. The chain uses TRBV6-1 and TRBJ1-2, with a tentative D call TRBD1 (6 bases). The CDR3 is 11 residues long. The germline V and J ends were trimmed by 8 bases and 8 bases, with 12 bases remaining between them. CDR1 MNHNS and CDR2 SASEGT come from the germline V gene. The CDR3 loop is CASGRGLGYTF. CDR3 coding DNA: TGTGCCAGCGGTCGGGGGCTCGGCTACACCTTC.

This clonotype has a count of ten or more. The rearrangement uses TRBV7-6 and TRBJ2-5; D ambiguous. CDR3 length: 13 amino acids. Germline CDR1 is SGHVS and CDR2 is FNYEAQ. Trimming pared 4 bases from V and 5 bases from J, leaving 11 bases between. The DNA of the CDR3 is TGTGCCAGCAGCTCAAACCTAGGGGAGACCCAGTACTTC. Translated, it gives CASSSNLGETQYF.

This clonotype was picked up a small number of times. V and J are TRBV6-1 and TRBJ1-4, with TRBD1 as a possible D gene (6 bases). The V end lost 0 bases, the J end lost 8 bases, and 16 bases lay between the germline ends. CDR1 is MNHNS and CDR2 is SASEGT in the germline V gene. The CDR3 totals 16 residues. As DNA, the CDR3 is TGTGCCAGCAGTGAAGCGGTGGGCAGGGGTATGGAAAAACTGTTTTTT. This encodes CASSEAVGRGMEKLFF.

This clonotype was counted ten times or more. The chain employs TRBV12-3 or TRBV12-4 and TRBJ1-1, with D unresolved. V lost 3 bases, J lost 4 bases, and 9 bases lay in between. This CDR3 region has 13 residues. CDR3 DNA sequence: TGTGCCAGCAGTTTCATGGTCCGCACTGAAGCTTTCTTT. This codes for CASSFMVRTEAFF.

This clonotype was counted many times. V usage is TRBV6-6 and J usage is TRBJ2-2; TRBD2 might be the D (7 bases). CDR3 length: 17 amino acids. CDR1 and CDR2 from the germline V gene are MNHNY and SVGAGI (reference sequence). The V gene lost 2 bases and the J gene lost 0 bases, with 13 bases spanning the gap. For the CDR3, the DNA is TGTGCCAGCAGTTACGGGGCGGGGGCCTCGAACACCGGGGAGCTGTTTTTT. Residues: CASSYGAGASNTGELFF.

This clonotype is large (0.1 to 1%) within its sample. This chain uses TRBV6-1 with TRBJ1-1; D is perhaps TRBD1 (6 bases). The CDR3 sequence is 14 residues long. Germline V gene data show CDR1 as MNHNS and CDR2 as SASEGT. The V end was cut by 5 bases, the J end by 4 bases, with 14 bases between. The CDR3 loop is CASSPTGPFTEAFF. As DNA, the CDR3 is TGTGCCAGCAGTCCTACAGGGCCATTCACTGAAGCTTTCTTT.

This clonotype is large within its sample. The V and J genes are TRBV6-1 and TRBJ1-1, with 7 bases lining up with TRBD1. The J segment lost 1 base and the V segment lost 2 bases, leaving 1 base of the junction unmatched. Per germline, CDR1 MNHNS and CDR2 SASEGT. The CDR3 consists of 14 residues. The CDR3 protein is CASSESGGNTEAFF. The CDR3 DNA is TGTGCCAGCAGTGAATCAGGGGGGAACACTGAAGCTTTCTTT.

This clonotype qualifies as medium-sized. The V and J genes are TRBV6-1 and TRBJ1-2; the D gene is possibly TRBD1 (6 bases). Looked up from germline, CDR1 is MNHNS and CDR2 is SASEGT. V was cut by 5 bases and J by 4 bases, with 20 bases left in between. The CDR3 sequence is 16 residues long. The DNA for the CDR3 is TGTGCCAGCAGTCCCTTCGAGGACAGTAATTCCTATGGCTACACCTTC. It encodes CASSPFEDSNSYGYTF.

The J gene is TRBJ2-1, the V gene TRBV11-1; 7 bases align to TRBD2. The trim removed 5 bases at V and 0 bases at J, leaving 7 bases unmatched. CDR1 is SGHAT and CDR2 is FQDESV in the germline V gene (reference sequence). CDR3 size: 16 residues. The CDR3 DNA is TGTGCCAGCAGCGGGCCGCCGGGGGGCTCCTACAATGAGCAGTTCTTC. Encoded protein: CASSGPPGGSYNEQFF.

The chain uses TRBV6-1 and TRBJ1-1; D is undetermined. V was cut by 1 base and J by 4 bases, with 16 bases left in between. There are 16 residues in the CDR3. Germline lookup yields CDR1 MNHNS and CDR2 SASEGT. The CDR3 sequence: CASSEGWLGVATEAFF. CDR3 bases: TGTGCCAGCAGTGAAGGGTGGTTAGGAGTTGCCACTGAAGCTTTCTTT.

This clonotype has a handful of counts. The chain employs TRBV6-1 and TRBJ2-1; D possibly corresponds to TRBD2 (6 bases). The J call may be faulty, since TRBJ2-5 better matches the DNA end. CDR1 and CDR2 from the germline V gene are MNHNS and SASEGT. This CDR3 region has 13 residues. The CDR3 DNA sequence: TGTGCCAGCAGTGTCCCTGCGGGGGAGACCCAGTACTTC. Translated, it gives CASSVPAGETQYF.

The V call is TRBV25-1, the J call TRBJ2-5, with D perhaps matching TRBD1 (5 bases). The CDR3 extends over 14 amino acids. V lost 3 bases, J lost 2 bases, and 10 bases lay in between. CDR1 is MGHDK, CDR2 SYGVNS, per germline. The CDR3, as DNA: TGTGCCAGCAGTGAGGGCAGGGTACAAGAGACCCAGTACTTC. Translating gives CASSEGRVQETQYF.

The sample holds a few counts of this clonotype. The chain combines TRBV6-1 with TRBJ1-5, with a weak D call TRBD1 (6 bases). Germline assignment: CDR1 MNHNS and CDR2 SASEGT. Trimming removed 4 bases from V and 6 bases from J, with 16 bases in between. The CDR3 is 15 amino acids. In DNA form, the CDR3 reads TGTGCCAGCAGTGCGGGGCAGGGGTTTAGTCAGCCCCAGCATTTT. Amino acid sequence: CASSAGQGFSQPQHF.

There are a few counts of this clonotype. This chain uses TRBV23-1 with TRBJ2-7; D possibly matches TRBD1 or TRBD2 (6 bases each). TRBV23-1 is an ORF, and what it does is uncertain. The CDR3 totals 14 residues. Trimming stripped 7 bases from V and 4 bases from J, with 17 bases between. The CDR3 loop reads CASTTRWGAYEQYV. CDR3 DNA: TGCGCCAGCACGACAAGGTGGGGGGCTTACGAGCAGTACGTC.

This clonotype was recorded many times. The gene calls are TRBV6-1 and TRBJ1-4; D remains unclear. The germline gives CDR1 MNHNS, CDR2 SASEGT. The CDR3 runs to 13 residues. The V end was cut by 2 bases, the J end by 3 bases, with 4 bases between. CDR3 loop: CASSEFPNEKLFF. CDR3 nucleotides: TGTGCCAGCAGTGAATTCCCTAATGAAAAACTGTTTTTT.

This clonotype has a count of ten or more. V is TRBV7-6 and J is TRBJ1-1; D perhaps matches TRBD1 (5 bases). The CDR3 consists of 14 residues. Germline loops: CDR1 SGHVS, CDR2 FNYEAQ. Trimming cost V 0 bases and J 1 base, with 6 bases left between them. CDR3 sequence: CASSLAGGNTEAFF. CDR3 in DNA: TGTGCCAGCAGCTTAGCTGGGGGGAACACTGAAGCTTTCTTT.

Within the sample, this clonotype is hyperexpanded (1% or more). This chain connects TRBV12-3 or TRBV12-4 to TRBJ2-3; D possibly corresponds to TRBD1 (5 bases). The ends were cut back, 4 bases at V and 6 bases at J, with 11 bases in the middle. The CDR3 totals 13 residues. CDR3: CASSYFGADTQYF. In DNA, the CDR3 is TGTGCCAGCAGTTATTTTGGGGCCGATACGCAGTATTTT.